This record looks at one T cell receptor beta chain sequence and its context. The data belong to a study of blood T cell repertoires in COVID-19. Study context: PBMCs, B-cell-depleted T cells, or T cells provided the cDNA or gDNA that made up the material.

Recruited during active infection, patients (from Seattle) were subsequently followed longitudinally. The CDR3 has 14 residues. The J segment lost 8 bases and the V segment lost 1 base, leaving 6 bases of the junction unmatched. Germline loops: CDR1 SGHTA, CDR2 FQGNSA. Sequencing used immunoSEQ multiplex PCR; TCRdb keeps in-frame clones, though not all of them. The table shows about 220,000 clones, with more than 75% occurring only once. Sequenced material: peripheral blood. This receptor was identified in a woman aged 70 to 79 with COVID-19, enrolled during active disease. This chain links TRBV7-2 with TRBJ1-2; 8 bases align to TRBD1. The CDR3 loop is CASSLEQGGRGYTF. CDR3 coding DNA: TGTGCCAGCAGCTTAGAACAGGGGGGTAGAGGCTACACCTTC.